Following are 19 T cell receptor beta chains from one sample sequenced in a study of T cells in Graves' hyperthyroidism and ophthalmopathy. Amplification of TCR beta CDR3 regions was performed using RNA transcripts as template. When the TCR CDR3 underwent first-round RT-PCR, the HTBI primer set was used. TCRdb reprocessed the multiplex PCR reads via MiXCR and lists one record per CDR3 protein. The sample has more than 150,000 distinct CDR3 sequences, more than 15% seen once. Material: blood. These receptors all come from a woman aged 45-60 years with Graves' hyperthyroidism.

In this sample, this clonotype turned up many times. The chain couples TRBV6-1 to TRBJ2-2, with D possibly TRBD2 on 5 matching bases. The CDR3 runs to 12 residues. The germline V gene encodes CDR1 MNHNS and CDR2 SASEGT. V was cut by 8 bases and J by 6 bases, with 10 bases left in between. The chain's CDR3 is CASGEGSGELFF. The CDR3, as DNA: TGTGCCAGCGGCGAGGGCTCCGGGGAGCTGTTTTTT.

This clonotype showed up many times. The V call is TRBV6-2 or TRBV6-3, the J call TRBJ1-5; D remains unclear. The length of the CDR3 is 12 residues. CDR1 and CDR2 from the germline V gene are MNHEY and SVGEGT. V lost 2 bases and J lost 12, with 11 bases in between. CDR3 sequence: CASSYGAEGQHF. The CDR3 DNA is TGTGCCAGCAGTTACGGAGCAGAAGGCCAGCATTTT.

The chain couples TRBV18 to TRBJ2-3, with a possible D match to TRBD2 (6 bases). Germline loops: CDR1 KGHSH, CDR2 LQKENI. Between the trimmed V and J ends, which lost 3 bases and 2 bases, there was a span of 9 bases. This CDR3 spans 14 amino acids. The CDR3: CASSPRRATDTQYF. The DNA of the CDR3 is TGTGCCAGCTCACCCCGGAGGGCCACAGATACGCAGTATTTT.

This clonotype has only one observation. The gene calls are TRBV19 and TRBJ2-2; no firm D call. The CDR3 consists of 13 residues. From germline, CDR1 is LNHDA and CDR2 SQIVND (reference sequence). Trimming removed 3 bases from V and 1 base from J, with 3 bases in between. The CDR3 nucleotides are TGTGCCAGTAGTATGGGGAACACCGGGGAGCTGTTTTTT. The encoded protein is CASSMGNTGELFF.

This clonotype was observed at least ten times. The chain links TRBV12-3 or TRBV12-4 to TRBJ2-4; 7 bases match TRBD1. J gave up 5 bases and V 5 bases, and 6 bases lay outside the gene matches. The CDR3 runs 14 residues. CDR3 sequence: CASSPNRGQNIQYF. CDR3 sequence (DNA): TGTGCCAGCAGTCCCAACAGGGGTCAAAACATTCAGTACTTC.

At least ten counts were recorded for this clonotype. CDR3 amino acids: CASSPPGQINSPLHF. In nucleotides, the CDR3 is TGTGCCAGCAGTCCCCCGGGACAAATTAATTCACCCCTCCACTTT. The chain uses TRBV6-1 and TRBJ1-6; possible D gene TRBD1, 6 bases. V was cut by 5 bases and J by 6 bases, with 14 bases left in between. CDR3 length: 15 amino acids. Germline assignment: CDR1 MNHNS and CDR2 SASEGT.

A note on this clonotype: Its ends do not fully match the called genes, so a read error is possible. The V and J genes are TRBV28 and TRBJ2-5, with D perhaps matching TRBD2 (7 bases). Germline-derived CDR1 and CDR2 are MDHEN and SYDVKM. The CDR3 extends over 17 amino acids. The CDR3 loop is CVSSLGGAGRRAETQYF. Written as DNA, the CDR3 is TGTGTCAGCAGTTTAGGGGGGGCAGGGAGAAGGGCGGAGACCCAGTACTTC. Based on the CDR3 plus reference TRBV28 and TRBJ2-5, the full variable domain is DVKVTQSSRYLVKRTGEKVFLECVQDMDHENMFWYRQDPGLGLRLIYFSYDVKMKEKGDIPEGYSVSREKKERFSLILESASTNQTSMYLCVSSLGGAGRRAETQYFGPGTRLLVL.

This clonotype was counted at least ten times. The rearrangement joins TRBV7-9 to TRBJ1-1, with TRBD1 matching 7 bases. CDR1 and CDR2 from the germline V gene are SEHNR and FQNEAQ (reference sequence). V was pared by 5 bases and J by 3 bases, with 9 bases of the junction left unmatched. The CDR3 is 15 residues long. The CDR3 DNA reads TGTGCCAGCAGCCGTTCCGGGACAGTCGACACTGAAGCTTTCTTT. Translation gives CASSRSGTVDTEAFF. Full variable domain (remainder filled in from reference TRBV7-9 and TRBJ1-1): DTGVSQNPRHKITKRGQNVTFRCDPISEHNRLYWYRQTLGQGPEFLTYFQNEAQLEKSRLLSDRFSAERPKGSFSTLEIQRTEQGDSAMYLCASSRSGTVDTEAFFGQGTRLTVV.

This clonotype was counted at least ten times. V usage is TRBV6-1 and J usage is TRBJ1-4; D remains unclear. The CDR3 spans 11 residues. Trimming left V 8 bases short and J 5 bases short, with 6 bases between. Per the germline V gene, CDR1 is MNHNS and CDR2 is SASEGT. CDR3 sequence: CASEWNEKLFF. CDR3 DNA sequence: TGTGCCAGCGAGTGGAATGAAAAACTGTTTTTT.

This clonotype was seen many times. V usage is TRBV2 and J usage is TRBJ2-3; D assignment may be TRBD1 or TRBD2 (5 bases each). From germline, CDR1 is SNHLY and CDR2 FYNNEI. CDR3 size: 14 residues. Between the trimmed V and J ends, which lost 6 bases and 1 base, there was a span of 11 bases. In nucleotides, the CDR3 is TGTGCCAGCAGGGTACTAGGGGGCACAGATACGCAGTATTTT. It is translated as CASRVLGGTDTQYF. Full variable domain (remainder filled in from reference TRBV2 and TRBJ2-3): EPEVTQTPSHQVTQMGQEVILRCVPISNHLYFYWYRQILGQKVEFLVSFYNNEISEKSEIFDDQFSVERPDGSNFTLKIRSTKLEDSAMYFCASRVLGGTDTQYFGPGTRLTVL.

As regards this clonotype: This may be a read error: a much more frequent sequence differs by one nucleotide. The V call is TRBV19, the J call TRBJ1-1; no reliable D call. This CDR3 is built from 14 residues. The germline CDR1 and CDR2 sequences are LNHDA and SQIVND (reference sequence). The CDR3 sequence: CASSNGAGNSEAFF. The CDR3 DNA reads TGTGCCAGTAGTAACGGAGCGGGGAACAGTGAAGCTTTCTTT. The full variable domain, with the rest looked up from reference TRBV19 and TRBJ1-1, is DGGITQSPKYLFRKEGQNVTLSCEQNLNHDAMYWYRQDPGQGLRLIYYSQIVNDFQKGDIAEGYSVSREKKESFPLTVTSAQKNPTAFYLCASSNGAGNSEAFFGQGTRLTVV.

This clonotype was picked up many times. V gene TRBV15 combines with J gene TRBJ2-1, with D tentatively TRBD1 (6 bases). Germline V lookup: CDR1 LNHNV, CDR2 YYDKDF (reference sequence). The CDR3 runs to 17 residues. V lost 3 bases and J lost 3, with 18 bases in between. DNA for the CDR3: TGTGCCACCAGCAGGGGCAAGGGGTCAGGGGACTACAATGAGCAGTTCTTC. It translates to CATSRGKGSGDYNEQFF.

This clonotype was recorded at least ten times. This rearrangement joins TRBV5-1 to TRBJ1-4; 10 bases match TRBD1. The CDR3 consists of 16 residues. J was trimmed by 0 bases and V by 5 bases; bases with no gene match: 4. The germline gives CDR1 SGHRS, CDR2 YFSETQ. CDR3 nucleotide sequence: TGCGCCAGCAGTCTCGGGACAGGGGCAACTAATGAAAAACTGTTTTTT. It specifies CASSLGTGATNEKLFF.

This clonotype was found many times. This chain uses TRBV12-3 or TRBV12-4 with TRBJ2-5; TRBD1 matches at 10 bases. V dropped 4 bases and J dropped 5; count of bases not matched to a gene: 7. The CDR3 covers 15 residues. CDR3 sequence reads: CASSSDRGRVETQYF. Written as DNA, the CDR3 is TGTGCCAGCAGTTCCGACAGGGGGCGCGTGGAGACCCAGTACTTC.

This clonotype has at least ten counts. The chain carries TRBV11-3 and TRBJ2-1, with 10 bases identical to TRBD2. Germline CDR1 SGHNT, CDR2 YENEEA. This CDR3 contains 18 residues. V shed 1 base and J 6 bases; nucleotides not matched to a gene: 12. The CDR3 DNA reads TGTGCCAGCAGCTTAGTTACTAGCGGGGAGCCGCAGAGCAATGAGCAGTTCTTC. This sequence encodes CASSLVTSGEPQSNEQFF. Full variable domain (remainder filled in from reference TRBV11-3 and TRBJ2-1): EAGVVQSPRYKIIEKKQPVAFWCNPISGHNTLYWYLQNLGQGPELLIRYENEEAVDDSQLPKDRFSAERLKGVDSTLKIQPAELGDSAVYLCASSLVTSGEPQSNEQFFGPGTRLTVL.

The chain combines TRBV18 with TRBJ1-2, with D possibly matching TRBD1 (5 bases). This CDR3 contains 13 residues. Between the trimmed V and J ends, which lost 2 bases and 9 bases, there was a span of 13 bases. CDR1 and CDR2 (germline): KGHSH, LQKENI. CDR3 sequence (DNA): TGTGCCAGCTCACCAGGCAGGGAGTATAGCTACACCTTC. This encodes CASSPGREYSYTF.

At least ten counts were recorded for this clonotype. The chain links TRBV5-1 to TRBJ1-1; the match to TRBD1 covers 7 bases. This CDR3 contains 14 residues. Germline lookup yields CDR1 SGHRS and CDR2 YFSETQ. Unmatched junction bases numbered 7, after V lost 4 bases and J lost 4 bases. CDR3: CASSPYRGSTEAFF. DNA of the CDR3: TGCGCCAGCAGCCCTTACAGGGGAAGCACTGAAGCTTTCTTT. Using reference TRBV5-1 and TRBJ1-1 for the parts outside the CDR3, the full variable domain is KAGVTQTPRYLIKTRGQQVTLSCSPISGHRSVSWYQQTPGQGLQFLFEYFSETQRNKGNFPGRFSGRQFSNSRSEMNVSTLELGDSALYLCASSPYRGSTEAFFGQGTRLTVV.

The chain combines TRBV7-9 with TRBJ2-5, with 8 bases fitting TRBD2. The V segment lost 5 bases and the J segment 2 bases; nucleotides outside the gene matches: 10. Germline V CDR1 and CDR2: SEHNR, FQNEAQ (reference sequence). This CDR3 spans 16 amino acids. CDR3 coding DNA: TGTGCCAGCAGCACAACTAGCGGAGGAATACAAGAGACCCAGTACTTC. It translates to CASSTTSGGIQETQYF.

This clonotype showed up many times. CDR3 sequence (DNA): TGTGCCAGCAGCCAAAGGCCAACCTACAATGAGCAGTTCTTC. Its translation is CASSQRPTYNEQFF. The chain couples TRBV14 to TRBJ2-1; D not resolved. Trimming removed 2 bases from V and 2 bases from J, with 7 bases in between. This CDR3 has 14 residues. Germline CDR1 SGHDN, CDR2 FVKESK.